The 11 T cell receptor beta chains listed next were all sequenced from one sample in a study of OX40 agonist ivuxolimab in advanced cancers. Sequencing used immunoSEQ multiplex PCR; TCRdb keeps in-frame clones, though not all of them. The data show roughly 69,000 clones, about 90% seen once. The source material was CD4+ or CD8+ T cells sorted from blood, sampled in a trial of the OX40 agonist ivuxolimab. The receptor set was obtained from an adult with an advanced solid tumor such as melanoma, head and neck, liver or kidney cancer.

This chain connects TRBV11-2 to TRBJ2-5; 11 bases match TRBD2. The germline V gene has CDR1 SGHAT and CDR2 FQNNGV. With V trimmed by 4 bases and J by 3 bases, 4 bases remained unmatched. The CDR3 loop spans 15 amino acids. The CDR3: CASSWGLADKETQYF. The CDR3 coding sequence is TGTGCCAGCAGCTGGGGACTAGCGGATAAAGAGACCCAGTACTTC.

The V gene is TRBV10-3, the J gene TRBJ2-3; 9 positions match TRBD2. V lost 3 bases and J lost 8; bases outside the gene matches: 9. Germline V lookup: CDR1 ENHRY, CDR2 SYGVKD. There are 15 residues in the CDR3. As DNA, the CDR3 is TGTGCCATCAGTGATGGAGCGGGAGGAGGAGGTACGCAGTATTTT. Amino acids: CAISDGAGGGGTQYF.

Only one count was recorded for this clone. The genes are TRBV7-9 and TRBJ2-7; 10 nucleotides line up with TRBD1. This CDR3 has 13 residues. Germline CDR1 is SEHNR and CDR2 is FQNEAQ (reference sequence). Trimming removed 0 bases from V and 7 bases from J; junction bases left unmatched: 0. CDR3 region: CASSLAGQGEQYF. The CDR3 region has the DNA TGTGCCAGCAGCTTAGCGGGACAGGGGGAGCAGTACTTC.

This sequence joins TRBV6-1 and TRBJ2-7; 12 positions match TRBD2. Looked up from germline, CDR1 is MNHNS and CDR2 is SASEGT. V lost 2 bases, J lost 5 bases, and 4 bases stayed unmatched. The CDR3 extends over 15 amino acids. CDR3 residues: CASSEIRLAGDEQYF. In DNA form, the CDR3 reads TGTGCCAGCAGTGAAATTCGACTAGCGGGAGACGAGCAGTACTTC.

V gene TRBV2 combines with J gene TRBJ1-2; 10 bases align to TRBD1. This CDR3 is 14 amino acids long. Germline lookup yields CDR1 SNHLY and CDR2 FYNNEI. V gave up 6 bases and J gave up 10 bases; unmatched junction bases: 11. CDR3 DNA: TGTGCCAGCAGAGTGACCGACAGGGGGCGCGACTACACCTTC. This gives the protein CASRVTDRGRDYTF.

In DNA, the CDR3 is TGTGCCAGCAGCCAGTACGTGAGTGATGGTCCTGAAAAACTGTTTTTT. This sequence encodes CASSQYVSDGPEKLFF. V usage is TRBV14 and J usage is TRBJ1-4; D uncertain. CDR3 length: 16 residues. Germline lookup yields CDR1 SGHDN and CDR2 FVKESK. The V end was cut by 3 bases, the J end by 7 bases, with 18 bases between.

The chain recombines TRBV2 with TRBJ2-5; 8 bases line up with TRBD1. Germline CDR1 reads SNHLY; CDR2 reads FYNNEI. The CDR3 has 13 amino acids. Trimming removed 8 bases from V and 7 bases from J; junction bases left unmatched: 9. For the CDR3, the DNA is TGTGCCAGCCTCCGGACAGGGACTGGGACCCAGTACTTC. Protein sequence: CASLRTGTGTQYF.

The chain combines TRBV19 with TRBJ2-5; D remains ambiguous. V was shortened by 1 base and J by 0 bases, with 6 bases between the two germline ends. Germline-derived CDR1 and CDR2 are LNHDA and SQIVND (reference sequence). The CDR3 is 14 residues long. The chain's CDR3 is CASSIGRNQETQYF. CDR3 coding DNA: TGTGCCAGTAGTATAGGCAGAAACCAAGAGACCCAGTACTTC. Full variable domain (remainder filled in from reference TRBV19 and TRBJ2-5): DGGITQSPKYLFRKEGQNVTLSCEQNLNHDAMYWYRQDPGQGLRLIYYSQIVNDFQKGDIAEGYSVSREKKESFPLTVTSAQKNPTAFYLCASSIGRNQETQYFGPGTRLLVL.

The chain carries TRBV6-1 and TRBJ1-4, with TRBD1 as a possible D gene (5 bases). V shed 0 bases and J shed 3 bases, with 11 bases lying between them. The CDR3 has 16 residues. Germline CDR1 is MNHNS and CDR2 is SASEGT. This CDR3 is CASSEAGGLPNEKLFF. CDR3 nucleotides: TGTGCCAGCAGTGAAGCGGGGGGGTTGCCTAATGAAAAACTGTTTTTT.

The chain combines TRBV19 with TRBJ1-6; possible D gene TRBD1, 6 bases. CDR1 and CDR2 (germline): LNHDA, SQIVND (reference sequence). The CDR3 has 12 amino acids. Trimming took 10 bases from V and 7 from J, leaving 11 bases between them. The CDR3 sequence: CATGQWNSPLHF. Written as DNA, the CDR3 is TGTGCCACCGGACAGTGGAATTCACCCCTCCACTTT.

The chain uses TRBV28 and TRBJ1-5; D gene ambiguous. The CDR3 runs 15 residues. Germline V gives CDR1 MDHEN, CDR2 SYDVKM. V lost 5 bases to trimming and J lost 4 bases, with 15 bases between them. The CDR3 DNA follows: TGTGCCAGCAGTCTATCAATTGGAGGAAATCAGCCCCAGCATTTT. Amino acids: CASSLSIGGNQPQHF.